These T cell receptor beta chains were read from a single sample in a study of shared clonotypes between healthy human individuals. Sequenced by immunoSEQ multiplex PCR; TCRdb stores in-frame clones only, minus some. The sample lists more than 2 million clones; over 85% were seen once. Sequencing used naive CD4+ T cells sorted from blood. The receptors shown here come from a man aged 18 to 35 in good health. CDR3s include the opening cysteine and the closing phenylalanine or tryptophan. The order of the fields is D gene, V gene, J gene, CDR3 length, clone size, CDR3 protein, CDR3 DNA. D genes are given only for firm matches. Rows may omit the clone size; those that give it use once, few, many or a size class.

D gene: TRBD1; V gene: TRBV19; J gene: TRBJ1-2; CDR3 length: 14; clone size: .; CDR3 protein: CASSPSGQGYGYTF; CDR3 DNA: TGTGCCAGTAGCCCCTCGGGACAGGGCTATGGCTACACCTTC
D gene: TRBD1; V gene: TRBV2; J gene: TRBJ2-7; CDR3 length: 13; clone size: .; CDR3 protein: CASLGQGAREQYF; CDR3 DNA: TGTGCCAGCCTCGGACAGGGGGCGAGGGAGCAGTACTTC
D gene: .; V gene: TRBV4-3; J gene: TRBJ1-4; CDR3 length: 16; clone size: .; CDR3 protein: CASSQGRVATNEKLFF; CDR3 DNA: TGCGCCAGCAGCCAGGGCCGAGTGGCAACTAATGAAAAACTGTTTTTT
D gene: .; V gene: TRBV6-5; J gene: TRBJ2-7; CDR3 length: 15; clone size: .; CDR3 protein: CASSYSGDRAYEQYF; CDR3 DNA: TGTGCCAGCAGTTACTCCGGGGACCGAGCCTACGAGCAGTACTTC
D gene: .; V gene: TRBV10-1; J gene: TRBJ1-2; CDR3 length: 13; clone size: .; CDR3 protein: CASSPGFVYGYTF; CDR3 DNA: TGCGCCAGCAGTCCCGGATTCGTCTATGGCTACACCTTC
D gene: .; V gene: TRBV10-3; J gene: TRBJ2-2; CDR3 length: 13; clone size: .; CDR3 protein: CAITQSPTGELFF; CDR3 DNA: TGTGCCATCACCCAGTCCCCCACCGGGGAGCTGTTTTTT
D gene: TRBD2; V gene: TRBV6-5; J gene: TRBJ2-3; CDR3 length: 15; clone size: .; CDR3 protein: CASSGGSGSTDTQYF; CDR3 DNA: TGTGCCAGCAGCGGGGGGAGCGGGAGCACAGATACGCAGTATTTT
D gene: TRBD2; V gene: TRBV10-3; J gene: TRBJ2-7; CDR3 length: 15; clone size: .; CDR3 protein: CAISGSRLAGGEQYF; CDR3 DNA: TGTGCCATCAGTGGGTCCCGACTAGCGGGAGGGGAGCAGTACTTC
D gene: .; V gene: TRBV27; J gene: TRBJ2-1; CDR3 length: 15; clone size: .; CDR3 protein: CASRKSGPQYNEQFF; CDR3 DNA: TGTGCCAGCAGGAAATCGGGACCACAATACAATGAGCAGTTCTTC
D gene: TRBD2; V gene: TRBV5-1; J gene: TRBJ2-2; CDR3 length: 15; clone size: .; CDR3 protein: CASSSSGGQTGELFF; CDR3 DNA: TGCGCCAGCAGCTCTAGCGGGGGCCAGACCGGGGAGCTGTTTTTT
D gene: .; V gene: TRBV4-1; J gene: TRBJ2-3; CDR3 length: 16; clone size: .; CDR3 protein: CASSRIYWGEVGTQYF; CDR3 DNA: TGCGCCAGCAGCCGGATTTATTGGGGCGAGGTGGGTACGCAGTATTTT
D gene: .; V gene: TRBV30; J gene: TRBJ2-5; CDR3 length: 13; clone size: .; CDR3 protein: CAWLSEYQETQYF; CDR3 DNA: TGTGCCTGGCTTAGCGAGTACCAAGAGACCCAGTACTTC
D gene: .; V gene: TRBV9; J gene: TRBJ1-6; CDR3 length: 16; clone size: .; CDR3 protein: CASTGGTPNTNSPLHF; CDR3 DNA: TGTGCCAGCACGGGCGGGACACCCAACACAAATTCACCCCTCCACTTT
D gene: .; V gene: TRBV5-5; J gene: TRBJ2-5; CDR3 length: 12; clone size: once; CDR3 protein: CASSLAAETQYF; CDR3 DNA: TGTGCCAGCAGCTTGGCCGCAGAGACCCAGTACTTC
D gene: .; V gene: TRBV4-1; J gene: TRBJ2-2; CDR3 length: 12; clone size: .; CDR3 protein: CASSSNTGELFF; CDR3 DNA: TGCGCCAGCAGCTCCAACACCGGGGAGCTGTTTTTT
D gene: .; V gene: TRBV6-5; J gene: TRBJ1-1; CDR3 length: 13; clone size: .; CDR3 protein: CASNRGENTEAFF; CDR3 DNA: TGTGCCAGCAATAGGGGCGAGAACACTGAAGCTTTCTTT
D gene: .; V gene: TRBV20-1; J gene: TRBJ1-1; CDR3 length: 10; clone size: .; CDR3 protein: CTPGSTEAFF; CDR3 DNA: TGCACCCCGGGGAGCACTGAAGCTTTCTTT
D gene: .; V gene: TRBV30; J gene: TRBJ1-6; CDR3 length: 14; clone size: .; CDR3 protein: CAWRVGAGRSPLHF; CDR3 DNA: TGTGCCTGGAGGGTGGGTGCGGGTAGGTCACCCCTCCACTTT
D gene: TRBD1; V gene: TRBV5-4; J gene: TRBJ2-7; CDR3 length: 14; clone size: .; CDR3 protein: CASSRQGTSYEQYF; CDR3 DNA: TGTGCCAGCAGTAGACAGGGAACCTCCTACGAGCAGTACTTC
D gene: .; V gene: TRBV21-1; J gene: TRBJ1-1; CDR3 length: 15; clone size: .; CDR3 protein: CASSKERHRNTEAFF; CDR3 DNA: TGTGCCAGCAGCAAAGAAAGGCACAGGAACACTGAAGCTTTCTTT
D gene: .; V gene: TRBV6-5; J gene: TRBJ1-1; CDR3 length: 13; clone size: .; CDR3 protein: CASSYSGGTEAFF; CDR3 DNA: TGTGCCAGCAGTTACTCGGGTGGCACTGAAGCTTTCTTT
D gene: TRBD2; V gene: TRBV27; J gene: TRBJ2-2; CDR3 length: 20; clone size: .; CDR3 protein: CASSRPLLFGTSGITGELFF; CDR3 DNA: TGTGCCAGCAGTCGGCCACTGCTTTTCGGGACTAGCGGGATCACCGGGGAGCTGTTTTTT
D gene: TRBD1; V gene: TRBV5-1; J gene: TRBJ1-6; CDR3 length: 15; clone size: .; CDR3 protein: CASSSKQGADSPLHF; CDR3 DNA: TGCGCCAGCAGCTCTAAACAGGGGGCGGATTCACCCCTCCACTTT
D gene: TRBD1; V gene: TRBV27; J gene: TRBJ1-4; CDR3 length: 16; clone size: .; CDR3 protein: CASSPDRGSTNEKLFF; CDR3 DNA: TGTGCCAGCAGTCCGGACAGGGGGTCTACTAATGAAAAACTGTTTTTT
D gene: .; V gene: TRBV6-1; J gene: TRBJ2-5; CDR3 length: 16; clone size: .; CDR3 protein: CASSEAQGRWRGTQYF; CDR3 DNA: TGTGCCAGCAGTGAAGCGCAGGGCAGGTGGAGGGGGACCCAGTACTTC
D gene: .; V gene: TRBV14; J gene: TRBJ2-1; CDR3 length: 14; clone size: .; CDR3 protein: CASSQTLWIGEQFF; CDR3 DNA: TGTGCCAGCAGCCAAACCTTATGGATAGGCGAGCAGTTCTTC
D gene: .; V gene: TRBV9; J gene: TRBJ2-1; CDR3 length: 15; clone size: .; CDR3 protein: CASSSTNQGYNEQFF; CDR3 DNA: TGTGCCAGCAGCTCGACAAACCAGGGCTACAATGAGCAGTTCTTC
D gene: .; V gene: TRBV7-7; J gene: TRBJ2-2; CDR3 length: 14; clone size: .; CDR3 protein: CASSLLPNTGELFF; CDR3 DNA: TGTGCTAGCAGCCTTTTGCCGAACACCGGGGAGCTGTTTTTT
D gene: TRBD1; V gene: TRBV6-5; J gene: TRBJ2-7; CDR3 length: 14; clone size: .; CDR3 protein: CASRAPGQHYEQYF; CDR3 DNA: TGTGCCAGCAGAGCACCGGGACAGCATTACGAGCAGTACTTC
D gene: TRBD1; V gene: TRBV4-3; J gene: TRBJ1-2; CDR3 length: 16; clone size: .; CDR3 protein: CASSQDRDRNYYGYTF; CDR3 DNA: TGCGCCAGCAGCCAAGACCGGGACAGGAACTACTATGGCTACACCTTC
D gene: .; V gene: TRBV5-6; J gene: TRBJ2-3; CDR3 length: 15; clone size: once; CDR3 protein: CASSWLVAATDTQYF; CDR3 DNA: TGTGCCAGCAGCTGGCTGGTAGCAGCCACAGATACGCAGTATTTT
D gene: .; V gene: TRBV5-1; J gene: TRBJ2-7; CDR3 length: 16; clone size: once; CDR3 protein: CASSSRGAAGPYEQYF; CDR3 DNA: TGCGCCAGCAGCTCCCGGGGTGCGGCGGGACCCTACGAGCAGTACTTC
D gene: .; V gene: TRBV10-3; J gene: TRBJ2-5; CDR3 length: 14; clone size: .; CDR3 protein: CAISGTLGVETQYF; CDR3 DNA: TGTGCCATTAGTGGGACACTAGGTGTAGAGACCCAGTACTTC
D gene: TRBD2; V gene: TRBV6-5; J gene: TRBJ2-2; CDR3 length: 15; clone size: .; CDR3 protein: CASSYGGRNTGELFF; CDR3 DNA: TGTGCCAGCAGTTACGGCGGGAGGAACACCGGGGAGCTGTTTTTT
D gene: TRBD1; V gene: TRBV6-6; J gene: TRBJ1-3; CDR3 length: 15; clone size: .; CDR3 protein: CASSYSRQGGNTIYF; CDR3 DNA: TGTGCCAGCAGTTACTCGCGACAGGGGGGAAACACCATATATTTT
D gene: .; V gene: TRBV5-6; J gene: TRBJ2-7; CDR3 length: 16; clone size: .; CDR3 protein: CASSTWGSLSSYEQYF; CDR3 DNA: TGTGCCAGCAGTACCTGGGGCAGCCTATCGTCCTACGAGCAGTACTTC
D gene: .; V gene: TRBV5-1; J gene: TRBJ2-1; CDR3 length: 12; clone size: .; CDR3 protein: CASSLTQNEQFF; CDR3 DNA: TGCGCCAGCAGCTTGACGCAAAATGAGCAGTTCTTC
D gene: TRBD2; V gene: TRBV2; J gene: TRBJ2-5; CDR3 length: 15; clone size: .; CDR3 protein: CASRASGTPQETQYF; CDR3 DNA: TGTGCCAGCAGGGCTAGCGGGACCCCCCAAGAGACCCAGTACTTC
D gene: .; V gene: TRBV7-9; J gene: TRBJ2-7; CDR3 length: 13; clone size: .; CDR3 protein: CASRRAVTGEQYF; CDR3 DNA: TGTGCCAGCAGGCGGGCGGTGACTGGCGAGCAGTACTTC